This TCR beta chain is from a study of cytomegalovirus exposure and HLA in healthy donors. The CDR3 runs to 13 residues. V was shortened by 1 base and J by 7 bases, with 12 bases between the two germline ends. Per germline, CDR1 SGHRS and CDR2 YFSETQ. As for this clone: Its antigen is unidentified.

Researchers ran the PCR with 60 Vbeta and 13 Jbeta primers. The repertoire was sequenced with immunoSEQ multiplex PCR; TCRdb's copy has only in-frame clones and lacks some. Found here are around 150,000 clones, 82% of them singletons; the top ten hold around 8%. Regarding the study as a whole: Differences between HLA loci emerged in a later analysis of TCR association rates, with DRB1 most and HLA-C fewest.

The V gene is TRBV5-1, the J gene TRBJ2-7; TRBD1 might be the D (6 bases). The source material was PBMCs. This TCR was sampled from a male donor in good health and CMV-seropositive. The CDR3 DNA sequence: TGCGCCAGCAGCTTGTCTAGCAGGGGTGAGCAGTACTTC. This translates into CASSLSSRGEQYF.